Below are 21 T cell receptor beta chains sequenced from a single sample in a study of molecular identifiers for immune sequencing clone quantification listed by TCRdb under 2018. Receptors were amplified or captured by PCR. This sample was sequenced with a NextSeq 500. TCRdb handled the public reads itself, with Q25 trimming in fastp and clone calling in MiXCR, and kept productive beta chains. Rows are combined by CDR3 protein, so each entry shows the most common genes and DNA. The sample records about 98,000 distinct CDR3 sequences, 30% to 35% of which are singletons. The top ten clones comprise about 9.1% of the sample. The sample taken for sequencing was naive CD8+ T cells from blood, with Jurkat cell RNA spiked in. In the paper's terms, the cell subset or site label means: FACS-sorted CD8+CD4-CCR7+CD45RA+ naive T cells. These receptors all come from a human donor in good health. Some libraries in this study had Jurkat cell RNA spiked in.

The chain recombines TRBV21-1 with TRBJ1-1; no DNA check was done on the table's D call, TRBD1. TRBV21-1 is a known pseudogene. The CDR3 runs 15 residues. The CDR3 DNA is TGTGCCAACAGAATCCCTGGGACAGGGGGCACTGAAGCTTTCTTT. Protein product: CANRIPGTGGTEAFF.

This clonotype was seen a few times. V is TRBV21-1 and J is TRBJ1-1. TRBV21-1 is tagged as a pseudogene. The CDR3 loop spans 14 amino acids. In DNA form, the CDR3 reads TGTGCCAGCAGCAAATGCAGACTGAACACTGAAGCTTTCTTT. It yields the protein CASSKCRLNTEAFF.

Of note for this clonotype: Germline is not matched at one junction end, which may reflect a read error. J is TRBJ2-7 and V is TRBV29-1, with 7 bases matching TRBD1. The CDR3 loop spans 10 amino acids. Germline V CDR1 and CDR2: SQVTM, ANQGSEA. CDR3 loop: CSVRDSLQHF. In DNA form, the CDR3 reads TGCAGCGTGAGGGACAGTCTGCAGCACTTC.

The CDR3, as DNA: TGTGCCGGCCGACAGGGTCCAGCCAAAGAGACCCAGTACTTC. Translation: CAGRQGPAKETQYF. The chain has TRBV6-2 or TRBV6-3 and TRBJ2-5, with 7 bases fitting TRBD1. V shed 11 bases, J shed 3 bases, and the junction held 12 bases outside the gene matches. Germline loops: CDR1 MNHEY, CDR2 SVGEGT. CDR3 length: 14 residues.

Points on this clonotype: Since the CDR3 does not end with the conserved phenylalanine or tryptophan, this likely comes from a read error. V gene TRBV4-1 combines with J gene TRBJ2-7; a possible D gene is TRBD1 (6 bases). Germline V CDR1 and CDR2: MGHRA, YSYEKL. The CDR3 spans 15 residues. This CDR3 reads CASRYEDSISYEQYI. CDR3 DNA sequence: TGCGCCAGCAGATACGAGGACAGCATATCCTACGAACAGTACATC.

CDR3 protein: CSARGTSSYEQFF. CDR3 bases: TGCAGTGCTAGAGGGACTAGCAGTTATGAGCAGTTCTTC. The V call is TRBV20-1, the J call TRBJ2-1, with TRBD2 matching 8 bases. The ends lost 1 base at V and 8 bases at J; junction bases unmatched: 4. The CDR3 loop spans 13 amino acids. CDR1 is DFQATT and CDR2 is SNEGSKA in the germline V gene (reference sequence).

The CDR3 sequence: CATSRDLGPSTDTQYF. The CDR3 nucleotides read TGTGCCACCAGCAGAGACTTGGGGCCCAGCACAGATACGCAGTATTTT. This chain uses TRBV15 with TRBJ2-3, with D possibly TRBD1 on 5 matching bases. The V end lost 0 bases, the J end lost 0 bases, and 10 bases lay between the germline ends. Germline V lookup: CDR1 LNHNV, CDR2 YYDKDF (reference sequence). The CDR3 is 16 amino acids.

The V gene is TRBV6-5, the J gene TRBJ2-7, with a weak D call TRBD1 (6 bases). CDR3 length equals 14 residues. Germline CDR1 is MNHEY and CDR2 is SVGAGI. Deletions cut 0 bases from V and 7 bases from J, with 13 bases between. The CDR3 is CASSYSSQGWEQYF. CDR3 coding DNA: TGTGCCAGCAGTTACTCGAGTCAGGGGTGGGAGCAGTACTTC.

Turning to this clonotype: Given the absence of the conserved phenylalanine or tryptophan at the CDR3 end, a read error is likely. The limits of the CDR3 on the DNA are not certain, so only TCRdb's listed CDR3 is given. This rearrangement joins TRBV4-2 to TRBJ1-5. CDR1 LGHNA and CDR2 YNFKEQ come from the germline V gene. The CDR3 is 13 residues long, counting both termini. CDR3 region: CASSPYSNQPQQY.

A remark on this clonotype: With a much larger clone just one base away, this may be a read error. The chain recombines TRBV28 with TRBJ2-3; possibly TRBD2 for D (6 bases). The V gene's germline CDR1 is MDHEN and CDR2 SYDVKM. The V end lost 3 bases, the J end lost 5 bases, and 21 bases lay between the germline ends. This CDR3 region has 17 residues. The CDR3 spells CASSLEPGGKNRDTQYF. As DNA, the CDR3 is TGTGCCAGCAGTTTGGAGCCTGGCGGGAAAAACAGAGATACGCAGTATTTT.

With respect to this clonotype: A much larger clone lies one base from this, so it may be a read error. The CDR3 reads CASSSGAAGDRYNEQYF. The DNA for the CDR3 is TGTGCCAGCAGTTCTGGGGCAGCGGGGGACCGATACAATGAGCAGTACTTC. The chain couples TRBV27 to TRBJ2-1; 8 bases align to TRBD2. The J call is in doubt because the DNA end fits TRBJ2-7 better. The germline CDR1 and CDR2 sequences are MNHEY and SMNVEV (reference sequence). The CDR3 spans 17 residues.

This rearrangement joins TRBV7-6 to TRBJ2-5; D perhaps matches TRBD2 (5 bases). Germline CDR1 SGHVS, CDR2 FNYEAQ. This CDR3 contains 17 residues. V was pared by 1 base and J by 3 bases, with 18 bases between. CDR3 region: CASSLVSEWTTKETQYF. CDR3 bases: TGTGCCAGCAGCTTAGTCTCGGAGTGGACGACTAAAGAGACCCAGTACTTC.

With regard to this clonotype: The junction does not match germline at one end; this may be a read error. This chain joins TRBV11-2 and TRBJ2-5; 8 nucleotides line up with TRBD1. This CDR3 contains 18 residues. The germline V gene has CDR1 SGHAT and CDR2 FQNNGV. CDR3 loop: CASSLDLQGARVREPQYF. The CDR3 DNA follows: TGTGCCAGCAGCTTAGATCTCCAGGGGGCGCGAGTACGAGAGCCCCAGTACTTC.

The chain recombines TRBV3-1 with TRBJ2-7; 8 positions agree with TRBD1. The CDR3 is made up of 16 amino acids. The V and J ends lost 2 bases and 7 bases, in that order; junction bases with no gene match: 13. Germline V lookup: CDR1 LGHDT, CDR2 YNNKEL (reference sequence). CDR3 protein: CASSQPRTGRMREQYF. The CDR3 nucleotides read TGTGCCAGCAGCCAACCCCGGACAGGGAGAATGAGAGAGCAGTACTTC.

Worth noting for this clonotype: This is likely a read error, given that the CDR3 carries no conserved phenylalanine or tryptophan at its end. The chain links TRBV11-2 to TRBJ1-4, with D unresolved. V was pared by 5 bases and J by 5 bases, with 15 bases between. This CDR3 has 15 residues. Germline CDR1 reads SGHAT; CDR2 reads FQNNGV. CDR3 nucleotides: TGTGCCAGCAGCCGGGCCGGCGGCCCGAATGAAAAACTGTTTTCT. It yields the protein CASSRAGGPNEKLFS.

This clonotype was counted between two and nine times. Here the CDR3 reads CASSLWAGGADEQYF. The CDR3 DNA reads as TGTGCCAGCAGTTTATGGGCAGGGGGCGCAGATGAGCAGTACTTC. The chain couples TRBV27 to TRBJ2-7, with 8 bases aligning to TRBD1. J was trimmed by 7 bases and V by 1 base; bases with no gene match: 9. CDR1 is MNHEY and CDR2 is SMNVEV in the germline V gene (reference sequence). The CDR3 consists of 15 residues.

Of note for this clonotype: Sequence at one end of the junction differs from germline and may be a read error. The CDR3, as DNA: TGTGCCAGCAGCATAGAGGGGCTGGAGCTGTTCTTC. Its translation: CASSIEGLELFF. The chain carries TRBV7-2 and TRBJ2-1; D possibly uses TRBD1 or TRBD2 (5 bases each). Germline V CDR1 and CDR2: SGHTA, FQGNSA. This CDR3 spans 12 amino acids.

The chain uses TRBV7-8 and TRBJ2-3; TRBD2 matches 13 bases. Germline trimming cut 4 bases from V and 5 bases from J; bases unmatched to any gene: 6. Germline CDR1 is SGHVS and CDR2 is FQNEAQ. The CDR3 runs 16 residues. The CDR3, as DNA: TGTGCCAGCAGCTCACTAGCGGGGGGGCGGGGAGATACGCAGTATTTT. It is translated as CASSSLAGGRGDTQYF.

The chain joins TRBV28 to TRBJ2-5; D is perhaps TRBD2 (6 bases). The germline V gene encodes CDR1 MDHEN and CDR2 SYDVKM. Between the trimmed V and J ends, which lost 4 bases and 6 bases, there was a span of 12 bases. There are 13 residues in the CDR3. The CDR3 spells CASSYGGSKTQYF. The CDR3 DNA is TGTGCCAGCAGTTACGGGGGATCGAAGACCCAGTACTTC.

This clonotype was counted a few times. V is TRBV2 and J is TRBJ2-3, with 9 bases identical to TRBD2. There are 17 residues in the CDR3. In germline, CDR1 is SNHLY, CDR2 FYNNEI. The ends lost 0 bases at V and 6 bases at J; junction bases unmatched: 10. The CDR3 protein is CASSEAWGLAGEDTQYF. The CDR3 nucleotides read TGTGCCAGCAGTGAAGCGTGGGGTTTAGCGGGGGAGGATACGCAGTATTTT.

As concerns this clonotype: A read error may account for a junction end that differs from germline. The CDR3 region is CAGSPTPLAGAGETQYF. Here the CDR3 DNA reads TGTGCCGGCAGCCCGACCCCTCTAGCGGGAGCTGGGGAGACCCAGTACTTC. This chain connects TRBV6-5 to TRBJ2-5; 10 bases match TRBD2. The CDR3 is made up of 17 amino acids. From germline, CDR1 is MNHEY and CDR2 SVGAGI.